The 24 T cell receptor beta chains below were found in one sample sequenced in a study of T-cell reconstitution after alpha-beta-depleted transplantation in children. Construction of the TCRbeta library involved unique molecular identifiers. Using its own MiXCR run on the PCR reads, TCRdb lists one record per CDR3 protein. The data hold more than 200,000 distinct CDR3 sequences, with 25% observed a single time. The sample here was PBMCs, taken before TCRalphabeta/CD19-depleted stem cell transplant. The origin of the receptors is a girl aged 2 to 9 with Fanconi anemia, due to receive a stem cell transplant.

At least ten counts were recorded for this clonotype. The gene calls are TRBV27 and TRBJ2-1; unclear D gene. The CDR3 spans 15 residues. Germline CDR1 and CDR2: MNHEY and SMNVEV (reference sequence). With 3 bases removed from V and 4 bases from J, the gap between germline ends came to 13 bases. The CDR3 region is CASSFFGREYNEQFF. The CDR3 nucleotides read TGTGCCAGCAGTTTTTTCGGTAGGGAATACAATGAGCAGTTCTTC.

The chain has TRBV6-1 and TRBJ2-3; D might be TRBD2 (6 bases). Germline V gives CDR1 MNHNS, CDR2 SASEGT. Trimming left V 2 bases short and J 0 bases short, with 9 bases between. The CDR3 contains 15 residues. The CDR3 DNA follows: TGTGCCAGCAGTGAAATGGAGGGGAGCACAGATACGCAGTATTTT. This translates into CASSEMEGSTDTQYF.

The CDR3 sequence: CASSETVDGYTF. The CDR3 nucleotides are TGTGCCAGCAGTGAAACCGTCGATGGCTACACCTTC. The chain combines TRBV2 with TRBJ1-2; D gene uncertain. Germline values: CDR1 SNHLY, CDR2 FYNNEI. Trimming shortened V by 2 bases and J by 6 bases, and 7 bases separated the two germline ends. The CDR3 is 12 residues long.

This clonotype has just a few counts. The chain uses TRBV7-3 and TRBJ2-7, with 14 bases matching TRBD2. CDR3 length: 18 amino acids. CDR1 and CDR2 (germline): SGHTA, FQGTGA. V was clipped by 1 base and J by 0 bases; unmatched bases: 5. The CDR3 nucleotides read TGTGCCAGCAGCTTAATCGGGACTAGCGGGGGACTCTCCTACGAGCAGTACTTC. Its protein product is CASSLIGTSGGLSYEQYF.

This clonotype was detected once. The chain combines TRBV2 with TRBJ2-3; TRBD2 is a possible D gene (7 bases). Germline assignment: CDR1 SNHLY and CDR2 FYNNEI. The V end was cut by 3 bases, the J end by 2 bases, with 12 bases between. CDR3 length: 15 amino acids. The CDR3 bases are TGTGCCAGCAGTGATGGCGGGGGCCCCACAGATACGCAGTATTTT. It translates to CASSDGGGPTDTQYF.

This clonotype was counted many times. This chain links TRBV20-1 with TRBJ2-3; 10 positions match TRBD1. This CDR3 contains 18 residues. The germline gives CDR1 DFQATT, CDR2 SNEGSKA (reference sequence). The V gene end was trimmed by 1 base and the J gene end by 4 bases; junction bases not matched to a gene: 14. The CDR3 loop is CSARAPPGQGFSADTQYF. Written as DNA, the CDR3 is TGCAGTGCTAGAGCACCACCGGGACAGGGGTTTTCCGCAGATACGCAGTATTTT.

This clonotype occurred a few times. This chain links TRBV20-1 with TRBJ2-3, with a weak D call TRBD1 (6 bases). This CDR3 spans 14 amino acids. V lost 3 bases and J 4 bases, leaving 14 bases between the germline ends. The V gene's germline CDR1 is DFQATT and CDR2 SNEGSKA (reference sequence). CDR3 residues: CSARPGVVADTQYF. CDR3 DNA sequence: TGCAGTGCTAGGCCAGGGGTCGTCGCAGATACGCAGTATTTT.

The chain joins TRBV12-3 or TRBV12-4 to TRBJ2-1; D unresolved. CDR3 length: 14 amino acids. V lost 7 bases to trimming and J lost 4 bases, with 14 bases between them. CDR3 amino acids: CASTPWARYNEQFF. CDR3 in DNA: TGTGCCAGCACCCCATGGGCGCGGTACAATGAGCAGTTCTTC.

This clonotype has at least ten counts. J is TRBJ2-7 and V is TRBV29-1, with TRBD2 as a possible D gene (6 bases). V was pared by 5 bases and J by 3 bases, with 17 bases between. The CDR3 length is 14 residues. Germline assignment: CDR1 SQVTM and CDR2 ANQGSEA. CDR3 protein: CSVTWAGRVYEQYF. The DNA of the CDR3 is TGCAGCGTTACCTGGGCGGGACGCGTCTACGAGCAGTACTTC.

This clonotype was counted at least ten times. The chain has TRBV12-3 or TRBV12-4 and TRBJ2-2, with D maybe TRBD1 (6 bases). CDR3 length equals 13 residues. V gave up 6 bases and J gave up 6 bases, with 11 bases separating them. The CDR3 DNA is TGTGCCAGCAGACCACAGGGTGCCGGGGAGCTGTTTTTT. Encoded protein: CASRPQGAGELFF.

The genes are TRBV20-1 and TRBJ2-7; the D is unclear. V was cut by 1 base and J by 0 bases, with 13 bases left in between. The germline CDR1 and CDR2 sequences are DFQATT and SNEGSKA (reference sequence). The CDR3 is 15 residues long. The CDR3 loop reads CSARGLTISSYEQYF. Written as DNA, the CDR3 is TGCAGTGCTAGAGGATTGACCATAAGCTCCTACGAGCAGTACTTC.

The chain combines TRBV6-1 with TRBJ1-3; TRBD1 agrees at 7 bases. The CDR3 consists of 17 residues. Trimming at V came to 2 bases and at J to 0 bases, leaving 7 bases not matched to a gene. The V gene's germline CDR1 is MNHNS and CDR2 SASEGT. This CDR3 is CASSERGQPPSGNTIYF. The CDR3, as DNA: TGTGCCAGCAGTGAACGGGGACAGCCCCCCTCTGGAAACACCATATATTTT.

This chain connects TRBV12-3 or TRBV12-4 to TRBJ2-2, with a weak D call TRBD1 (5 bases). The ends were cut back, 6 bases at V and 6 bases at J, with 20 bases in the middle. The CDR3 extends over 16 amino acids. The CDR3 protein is CASSLDMGWMAGELFF. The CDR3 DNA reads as TGTGCCAGCAGCTTGGACATGGGGTGGATGGCCGGGGAGCTGTTTTTT.

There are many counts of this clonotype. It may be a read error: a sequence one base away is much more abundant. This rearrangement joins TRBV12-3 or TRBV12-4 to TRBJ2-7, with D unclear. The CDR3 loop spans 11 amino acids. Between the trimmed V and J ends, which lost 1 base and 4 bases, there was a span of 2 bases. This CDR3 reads CASSLEYEQYF. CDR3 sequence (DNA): TGTGCCAGCAGTTTAGAGTACGAGCAGTACTTC.

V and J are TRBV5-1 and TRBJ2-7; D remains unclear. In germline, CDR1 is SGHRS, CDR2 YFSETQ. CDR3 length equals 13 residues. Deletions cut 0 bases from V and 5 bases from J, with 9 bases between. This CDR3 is CASSLVPVNEQYF. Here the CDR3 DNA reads TGCGCCAGCAGCTTGGTCCCTGTGAACGAGCAGTACTTC.

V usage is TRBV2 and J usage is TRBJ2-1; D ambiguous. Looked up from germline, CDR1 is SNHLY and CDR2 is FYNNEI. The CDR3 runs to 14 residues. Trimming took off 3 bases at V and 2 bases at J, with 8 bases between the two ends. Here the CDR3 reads CASSDMAAYNEQFF. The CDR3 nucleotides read TGTGCCAGCAGTGATATGGCAGCCTACAATGAGCAGTTCTTC.

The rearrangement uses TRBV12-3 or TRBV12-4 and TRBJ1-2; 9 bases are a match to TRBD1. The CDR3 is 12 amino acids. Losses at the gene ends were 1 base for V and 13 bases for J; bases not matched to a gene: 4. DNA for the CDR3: TGTGCCAGCAGTTTAGGGACAGGGGTCCGCACCTTC. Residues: CASSLGTGVRTF.

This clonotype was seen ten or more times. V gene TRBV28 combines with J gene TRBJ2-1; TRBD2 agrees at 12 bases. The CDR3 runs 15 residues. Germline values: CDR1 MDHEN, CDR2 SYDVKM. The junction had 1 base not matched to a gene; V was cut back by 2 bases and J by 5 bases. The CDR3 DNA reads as TGTGCCAGCAGTTTACTAGCGGGAGGGCACAATGAGCAGTTCTTC. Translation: CASSLLAGGHNEQFF. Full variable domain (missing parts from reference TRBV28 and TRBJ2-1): DVKVTQSSRYLVKRTGEKVFLECVQDMDHENMFWYRQDPGLGLRLIYFSYDVKMKEKGDIPEGYSVSREKKERFSLILESASTNQTSMYLCASSLLAGGHNEQFFGPGTRLTVL.

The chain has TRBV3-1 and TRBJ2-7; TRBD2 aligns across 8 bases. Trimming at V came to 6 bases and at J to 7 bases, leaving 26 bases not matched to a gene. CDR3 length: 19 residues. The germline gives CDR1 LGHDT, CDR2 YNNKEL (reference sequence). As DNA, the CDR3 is TGTGCCAGCAGATTTCTCGAGGGAGGGAGCGGGAGCAGATCGGGGGAGCAGTACTTC. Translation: CASRFLEGGSGSRSGEQYF.

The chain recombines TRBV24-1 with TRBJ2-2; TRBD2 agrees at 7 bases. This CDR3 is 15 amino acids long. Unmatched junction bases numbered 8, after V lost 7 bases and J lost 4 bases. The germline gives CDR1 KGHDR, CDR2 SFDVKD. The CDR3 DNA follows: TGTGCCACCAGCGTCGGACTAGATAGCACCGGGGAGCTGTTTTTT. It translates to CATSVGLDSTGELFF.

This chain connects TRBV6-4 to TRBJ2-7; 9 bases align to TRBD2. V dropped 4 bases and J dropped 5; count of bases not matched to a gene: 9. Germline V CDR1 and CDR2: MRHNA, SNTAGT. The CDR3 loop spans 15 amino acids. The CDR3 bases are TGTGCCAGCAGTGTTCTGGCGGGAGGGATCGACGAGCAGTACTTC. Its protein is CASSVLAGGIDEQYF.

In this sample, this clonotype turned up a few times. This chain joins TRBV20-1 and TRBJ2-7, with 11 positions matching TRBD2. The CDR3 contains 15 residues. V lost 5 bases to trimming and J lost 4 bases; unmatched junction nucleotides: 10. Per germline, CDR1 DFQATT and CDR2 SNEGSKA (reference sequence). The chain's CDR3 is CSAHKASGRWYEQYF. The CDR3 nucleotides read TGCAGTGCTCATAAAGCTAGCGGGAGGTGGTACGAGCAGTACTTC.

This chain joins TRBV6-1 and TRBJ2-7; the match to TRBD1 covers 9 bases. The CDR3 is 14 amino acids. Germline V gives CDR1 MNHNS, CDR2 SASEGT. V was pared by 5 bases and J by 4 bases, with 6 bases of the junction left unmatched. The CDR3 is CASSPGQGLYEQYF. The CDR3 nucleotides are TGTGCCAGCAGTCCGGGACAGGGCTTATACGAGCAGTACTTC.

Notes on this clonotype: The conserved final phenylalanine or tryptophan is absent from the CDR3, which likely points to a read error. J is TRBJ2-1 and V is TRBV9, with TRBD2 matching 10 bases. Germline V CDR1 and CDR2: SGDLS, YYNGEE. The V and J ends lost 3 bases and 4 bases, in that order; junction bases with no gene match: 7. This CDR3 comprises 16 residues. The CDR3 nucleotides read TGTGCCAGCAGCGCGCTAGCGGGAGCGGTTTACAATGAGCAGTTCGTC. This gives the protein CASSALAGAVYNEQFV.